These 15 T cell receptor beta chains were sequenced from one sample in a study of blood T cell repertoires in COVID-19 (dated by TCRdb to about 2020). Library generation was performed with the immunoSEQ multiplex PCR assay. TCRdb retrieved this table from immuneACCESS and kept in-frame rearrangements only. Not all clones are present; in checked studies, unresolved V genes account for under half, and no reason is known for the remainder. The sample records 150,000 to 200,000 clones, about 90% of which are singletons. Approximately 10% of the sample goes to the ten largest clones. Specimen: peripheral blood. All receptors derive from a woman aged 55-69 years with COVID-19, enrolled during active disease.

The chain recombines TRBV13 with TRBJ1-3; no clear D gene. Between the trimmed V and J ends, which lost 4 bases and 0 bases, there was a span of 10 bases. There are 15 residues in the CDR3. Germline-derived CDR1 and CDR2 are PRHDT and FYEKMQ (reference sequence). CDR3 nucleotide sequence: TGTGCCAGCAGCTCCCTCGACATCTCTGGAAACACCATATATTTT. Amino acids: CASSSLDISGNTIYF.

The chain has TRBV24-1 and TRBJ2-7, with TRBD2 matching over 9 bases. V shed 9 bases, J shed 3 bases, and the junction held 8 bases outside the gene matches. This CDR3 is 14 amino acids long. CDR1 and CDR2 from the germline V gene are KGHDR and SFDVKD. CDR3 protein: CATAPSGTVYEQYF. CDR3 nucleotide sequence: TGTGCCACCGCCCCTAGCGGGACGGTCTACGAGCAGTACTTC.

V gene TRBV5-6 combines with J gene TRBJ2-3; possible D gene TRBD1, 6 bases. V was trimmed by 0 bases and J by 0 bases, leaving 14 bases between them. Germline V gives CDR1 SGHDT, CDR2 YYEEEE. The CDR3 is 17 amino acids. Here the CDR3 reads CASSLAPGQISTDTQYF. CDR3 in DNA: TGTGCCAGCAGCTTGGCCCCCGGACAGATTAGCACAGATACGCAGTATTTT.

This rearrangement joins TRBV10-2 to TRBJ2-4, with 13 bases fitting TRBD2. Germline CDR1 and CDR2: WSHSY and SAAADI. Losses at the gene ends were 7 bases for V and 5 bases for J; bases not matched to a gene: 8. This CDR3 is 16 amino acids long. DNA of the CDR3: TGCGCCAGCATAATTACTAGCGGGAGGGGGCAAAACATTCAGTACTTC. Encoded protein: CASIITSGRGQNIQYF.

CDR3 in DNA: TGTGCCAGCAGCTTATCAGACGAGCAGTACTTC. This gives the protein CASSLSDEQYF. The chain links TRBV11-2 to TRBJ2-7; D unclear. Deletions cut 2 bases from V and 5 bases from J, with 4 bases between. Germline V gives CDR1 SGHAT, CDR2 FQNNGV. This CDR3 spans 11 amino acids.

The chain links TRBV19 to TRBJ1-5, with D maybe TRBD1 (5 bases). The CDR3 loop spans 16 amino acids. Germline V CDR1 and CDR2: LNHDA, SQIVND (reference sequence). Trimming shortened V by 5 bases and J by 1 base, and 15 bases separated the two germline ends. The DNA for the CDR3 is TGTGCCAGTAGTTCCCCCGGCAGGGCAAGCAATCAGCCCCAGCATTTT. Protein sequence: CASSSPGRASNQPQHF.

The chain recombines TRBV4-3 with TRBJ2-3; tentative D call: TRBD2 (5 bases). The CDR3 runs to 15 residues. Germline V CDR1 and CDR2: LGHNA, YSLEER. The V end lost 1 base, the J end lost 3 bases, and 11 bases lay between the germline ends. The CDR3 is CASSQGGRRTDTQYF. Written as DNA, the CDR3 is TGCGCCAGCAGCCAAGGGGGAAGGAGGACAGATACGCAGTATTTT.

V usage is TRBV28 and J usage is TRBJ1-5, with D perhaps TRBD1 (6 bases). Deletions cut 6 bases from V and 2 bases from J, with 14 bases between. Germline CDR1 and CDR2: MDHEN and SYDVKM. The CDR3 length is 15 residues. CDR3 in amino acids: CASSKQGWGNQPQHF. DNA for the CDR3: TGTGCCAGCAGCAAACAGGGATGGGGCAATCAGCCCCAGCATTTT.

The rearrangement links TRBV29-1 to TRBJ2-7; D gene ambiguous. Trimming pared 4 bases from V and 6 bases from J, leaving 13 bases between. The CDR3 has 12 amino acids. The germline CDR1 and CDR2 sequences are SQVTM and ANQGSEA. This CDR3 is CSVGVGRSEQYF. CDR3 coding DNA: TGCAGCGTTGGGGTGGGTAGGAGCGAGCAGTACTTC.

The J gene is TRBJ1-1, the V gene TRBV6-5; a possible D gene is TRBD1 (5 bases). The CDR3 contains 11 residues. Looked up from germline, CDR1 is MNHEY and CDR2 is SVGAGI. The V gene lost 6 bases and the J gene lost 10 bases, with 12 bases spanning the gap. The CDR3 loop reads CASSQLGVAFF. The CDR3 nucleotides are TGTGCCAGCAGCCAGTTAGGGGTAGCTTTCTTT.

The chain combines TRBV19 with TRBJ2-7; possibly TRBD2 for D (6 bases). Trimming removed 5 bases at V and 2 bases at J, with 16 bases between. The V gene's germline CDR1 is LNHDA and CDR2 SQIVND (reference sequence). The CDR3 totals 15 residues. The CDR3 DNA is TGTGCCAGTAGTTCAACCGGGACTCTTACCTACGAGCAGTACTTC. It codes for CASSSTGTLTYEQYF. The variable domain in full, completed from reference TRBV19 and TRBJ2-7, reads DGGITQSPKYLFRKEGQNVTLSCEQNLNHDAMYWYRQDPGQGLRLIYYSQIVNDFQKGDIAEGYSVSREKKESFPLTVTSAQKNPTAFYLCASSSTGTLTYEQYFGPGTRLTVT.

CDR3 DNA: TGTGCCAGCCTAGGGAGGGGCCAGCCCCAGCATTTT. This codes for CASLGRGQPQHF. The chain is built from TRBV28 and TRBJ1-5; D is perhaps TRBD1 (5 bases). The CDR3 consists of 12 residues. Germline CDR1 MDHEN, CDR2 SYDVKM. V was cut by 8 bases and J by 7 bases, with 12 bases left in between.

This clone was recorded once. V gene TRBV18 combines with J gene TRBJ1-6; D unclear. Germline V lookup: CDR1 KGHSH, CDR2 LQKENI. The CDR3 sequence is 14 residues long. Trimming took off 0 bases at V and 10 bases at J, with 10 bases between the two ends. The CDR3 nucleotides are TGTGCCAGCTCACCACCGTTGTTCGAGTCACCCCTCCACTTT. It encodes CASSPPLFESPLHF.

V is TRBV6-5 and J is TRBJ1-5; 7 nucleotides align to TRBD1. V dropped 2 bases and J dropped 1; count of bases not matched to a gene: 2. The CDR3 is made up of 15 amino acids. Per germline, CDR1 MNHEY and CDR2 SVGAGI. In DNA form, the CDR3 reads TGTGCCAGCAGTTACGCAGGGGGAAGCAATCAGCCCCAGCATTTT. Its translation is CASSYAGGSNQPQHF.

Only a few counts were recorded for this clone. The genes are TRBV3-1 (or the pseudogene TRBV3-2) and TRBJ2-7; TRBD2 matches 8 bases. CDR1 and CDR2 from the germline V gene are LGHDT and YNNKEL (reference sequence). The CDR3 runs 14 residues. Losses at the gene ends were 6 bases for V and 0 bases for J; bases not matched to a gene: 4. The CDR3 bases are TGTGCCAGCAGTTGGACTAGCCCCTCCTACGAGCAGTACTTC. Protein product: CASSWTSPSYEQYF.